The subject of this entry is one T cell receptor beta chain. Its specificity is unknown. The sample comes from a study of cytomegalovirus exposure and HLA in healthy donors. Study findings and constraints: Reports credit the classifier with highly specific, highly sensitive diagnosis of cytomegalovirus status.

Primers: 60 Vbeta forward and 13 Jbeta reverse. Only in-frame clones appear in the TCRdb table, and some are missing; sequencing was by immunoSEQ multiplex PCR. There are roughly 120,000 clones in the sample; 77% occur only once, and roughly 6% lies in the top ten. V lost 5 bases and J 4 bases, leaving 12 bases between the germline ends. The germline V gene has CDR1 SGHVS and CDR2 FQNEAQ. The CDR3 has 14 amino acids. This chain links TRBV7-8 with TRBJ1-3; no clear D. This TCR was sampled from a man between 18 and 35 years old in good health and CMV-seropositive. The sequencing input was PBMCs. This CDR3 reads CASSHGTWGNTIYF. CDR3 coding DNA: TGTGCCAGCAGCCATGGCACATGGGGAAACACCATATATTTT.